These 4 T cell receptor beta chains were sequenced from one sample in a study of CD8 T cells in Susac syndrome. RNA in amounts of roughly 0.5 to 1 ug was reverse transcribed with random hexamers. TCRdb re-called the immunoSEQ multiplex PCR reads through MiXCR, storing one row per CDR3 protein. The sample shows a few hundred thousand distinct CDR3 sequences, roughly nine tenths of them seen only once. Sample: CD4+ T cells from PBMCs. The origin of the receptors is a human donor with multiple sclerosis.

The V and J genes are TRBV11-3 and TRBJ1-1; 8 bases align to TRBD1. CDR1 SGHNT and CDR2 YENEEA come from the germline V gene. The junction had 4 bases not matched to a gene; V was cut back by 2 bases and J by 11 bases. The length of the CDR3 is 12 residues. The CDR3 loop reads CASSLRQGTAFF. The CDR3, as DNA: TGTGCCAGCAGCTTAAGACAGGGGACGGCTTTCTTT.

The V gene is TRBV12-3 or TRBV12-4, the J gene TRBJ1-2, with D unresolved. Trimming removed 2 bases from V and 0 bases from J, with 10 bases in between. The CDR3 is made up of 15 amino acids. The CDR3 protein is CASSLYGRANYGYTF. CDR3 in DNA: TGTGCCAGCAGTTTATATGGGAGAGCTAACTATGGCTACACCTTC.

The chain uses TRBV20-1 and TRBJ2-1; either TRBD1 or TRBD2 may fit D (5 bases each). Germline-derived CDR1 and CDR2 are DFQATT and SNEGSKA (reference sequence). CDR3 length: 13 residues. Trimming took off 6 bases at V and 4 bases at J, with 13 bases between the two ends. The CDR3 region has the DNA TGCAGTGCCTCACTAGGGGTATACAATGAGCAGTTCTTC. This sequence encodes CSASLGVYNEQFF.

Comment on this clonotype: At one end the junction does not follow the germline gene, possibly because of a read error. The chain links TRBV7-3 to TRBJ1-5, with TRBD1 as a possible D gene (6 bases). The CDR3 has 14 amino acids. The germline gives CDR1 SGHTA, CDR2 FQGTGA. For the CDR3, the DNA is TGTGCCAGCAGCCTAACAGGGACCGATCAGCCCCAGCATTTT. Translated, it gives CASSLTGTDQPQHF.